This note documents a single T cell receptor beta chain sequence. Its antigen remains unidentified. This entry belongs to a study of T cell responses to AZD1222 COVID-19 vaccine. The study, taken as a whole, reports: Vaccine-related CD4 TCRs covered spike, predominating at 160-218 and 743-854. Donors in the cohort were predominantly white British and more often female, and clonal diversity was possibly underestimated.

Sequencing was performed with immunoSEQ multiplex PCR; in TCRdb, only in-frame clones are kept and a portion is missing. The sample carries some 180,000 clones, 85% to 95% recorded once. The sequenced sample was peripheral blood, obtained 28 days after the second dose of the MenACWY control vaccine. This receptor was taken from an adult who received the MenACWY meningococcal vaccine as a control.

CDR3 DNA: TGTGCCAGCAGCGGGAACGTACACCCGGGCCGGAACACCATATATTTT. As protein: CASSGNVHPGRNTIYF. This chain joins TRBV5-6 and TRBJ1-3; D is unresolved. The germline V and J ends were trimmed by 4 bases and 7 bases, with 21 bases remaining between them. This CDR3 is built from 16 residues. CDR1 is SGHDT and CDR2 is YYEEEE in the germline V gene.